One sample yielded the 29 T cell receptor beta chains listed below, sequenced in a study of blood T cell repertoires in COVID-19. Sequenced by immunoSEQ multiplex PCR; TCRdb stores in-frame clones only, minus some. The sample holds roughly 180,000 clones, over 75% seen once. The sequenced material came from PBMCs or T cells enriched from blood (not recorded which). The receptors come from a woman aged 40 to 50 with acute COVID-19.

CDR3 coding DNA: TGTGCCAGTTCTGGAGGCTACCAAGAGACCCAGTACTTC. This translates into CASSGGYQETQYF. The V gene is TRBV2, the J gene TRBJ2-5; weak D call: TRBD2 (5 bases). The V end lost 9 bases, the J end lost 0 bases, and 11 bases lay between the germline ends. Germline loops: CDR1 SNHLY, CDR2 FYNNEI. This CDR3 is 13 amino acids long.

The CDR3 DNA follows: TGTGCCACCAGTGATTTTTGCGGTACAAGGGGATTAGGGGCGCAGTACCAAGAGACCCAGTACTTC. Encoded protein: CATSDFCGTRGLGAQYQETQYF. The chain is built from TRBV24-1 and TRBJ2-5; D perhaps matches TRBD1 (5 bases). V was trimmed by 1 base and J by 0 bases, leaving 29 bases between them. Germline V lookup: CDR1 KGHDR, CDR2 SFDVKD. The CDR3 runs 22 residues.

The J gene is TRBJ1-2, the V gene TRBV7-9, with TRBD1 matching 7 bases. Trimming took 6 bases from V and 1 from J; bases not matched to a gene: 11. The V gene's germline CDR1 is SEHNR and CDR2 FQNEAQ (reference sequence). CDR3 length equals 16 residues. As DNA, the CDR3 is TGTGCCAGCAGATCAGGGCAGGGGGTGTTTAACTATGGCTACACCTTC. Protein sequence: CASRSGQGVFNYGYTF. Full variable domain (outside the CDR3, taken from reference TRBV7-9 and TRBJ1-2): DTGVSQNPRHKITKRGQNVTFRCDPISEHNRLYWYRQTLGQGPEFLTYFQNEAQLEKSRLLSDRFSAERPKGSFSTLEIQRTEQGDSAMYLCASRSGQGVFNYGYTFGSGTRLTVV.

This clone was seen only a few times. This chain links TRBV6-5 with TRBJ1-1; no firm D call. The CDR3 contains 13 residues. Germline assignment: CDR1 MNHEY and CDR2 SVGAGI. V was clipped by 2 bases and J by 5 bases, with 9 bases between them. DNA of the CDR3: TGTGCCAGCAGTTACACTACAAGGACTGAAGCTTTCTTT. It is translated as CASSYTTRTEAFF.

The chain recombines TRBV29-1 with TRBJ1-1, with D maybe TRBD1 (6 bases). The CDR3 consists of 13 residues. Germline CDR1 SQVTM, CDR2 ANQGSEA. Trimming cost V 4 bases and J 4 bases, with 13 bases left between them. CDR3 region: CSVVGGRGTEAFF. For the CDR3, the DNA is TGCAGCGTTGTCGGGGGGCGCGGCACTGAAGCTTTCTTT.

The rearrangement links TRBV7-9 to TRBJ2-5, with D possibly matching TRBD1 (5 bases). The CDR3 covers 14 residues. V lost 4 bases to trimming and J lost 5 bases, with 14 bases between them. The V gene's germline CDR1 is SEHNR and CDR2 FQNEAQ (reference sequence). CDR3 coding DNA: TGTGCCAGCAGCTCTAGACAGCCGCCGGAGACCCAGTACTTC. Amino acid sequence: CASSSRQPPETQYF.

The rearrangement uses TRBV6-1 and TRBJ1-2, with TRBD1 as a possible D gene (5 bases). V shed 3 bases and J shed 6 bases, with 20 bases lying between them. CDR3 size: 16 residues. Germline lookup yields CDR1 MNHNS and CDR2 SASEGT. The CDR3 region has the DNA TGTGCCAGCAGTGAGGGTGTGGGACTCTCCGGGAATGGCTACACCTTC. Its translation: CASSEGVGLSGNGYTF.

The CDR3 bases are TGCGCCAGCAGTCCTAGCGGGAGGGGTAATGAGCAGTTCTTC. Translated, it gives CASSPSGRGNEQFF. The chain couples TRBV5-1 to TRBJ2-1, with 12 bases lining up with TRBD2. Germline trimming cut 5 bases from V and 7 bases from J; bases unmatched to any gene: 4. Germline V gene sequence: CDR1 SGHRS, CDR2 YFSETQ. The CDR3 spans 14 residues.

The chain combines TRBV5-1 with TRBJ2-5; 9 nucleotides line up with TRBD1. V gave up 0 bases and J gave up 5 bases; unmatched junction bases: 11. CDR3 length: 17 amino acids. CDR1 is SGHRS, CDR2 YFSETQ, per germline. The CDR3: CASSLGSGGTGTETQYF. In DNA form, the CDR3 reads TGCGCCAGCAGCTTGGGAAGTGGGGGGACAGGGACGGAGACCCAGTACTTC.

The CDR3 DNA follows: TGTGCCTGGAGTGCCACCGGGACAGGGGTTGTCGGTGAAAAACTGTTTTTT. This codes for CAWSATGTGVVGEKLFF. The chain couples TRBV30 to TRBJ1-4, with 10 bases identical to TRBD1. The J segment lost 7 bases and the V segment lost 1 base, leaving 12 bases of the junction unmatched. Germline V CDR1 and CDR2: GTSNPN, SVGIG (reference sequence). This CDR3 has 17 residues.

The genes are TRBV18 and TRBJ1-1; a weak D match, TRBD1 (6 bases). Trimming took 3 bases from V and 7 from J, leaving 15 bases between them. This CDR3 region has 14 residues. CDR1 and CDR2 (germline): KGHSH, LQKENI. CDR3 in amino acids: CASSPTTGLFEAFF. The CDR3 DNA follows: TGTGCCAGCTCACCTACGACAGGCTTGTTTGAAGCTTTCTTT.

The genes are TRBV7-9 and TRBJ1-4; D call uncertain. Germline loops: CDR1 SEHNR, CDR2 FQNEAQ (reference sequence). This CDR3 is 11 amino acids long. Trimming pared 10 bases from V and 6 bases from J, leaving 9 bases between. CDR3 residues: CATTGYEKLFF. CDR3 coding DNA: TGTGCCACCACGGGCTATGAAAAACTGTTTTTT.

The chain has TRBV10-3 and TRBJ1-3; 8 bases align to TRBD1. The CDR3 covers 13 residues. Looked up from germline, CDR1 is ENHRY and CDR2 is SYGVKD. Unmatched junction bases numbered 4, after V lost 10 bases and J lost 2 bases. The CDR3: CATTGGPGNTIYF. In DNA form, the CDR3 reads TGTGCCACCACAGGGGGGCCTGGAAACACCATATATTTT.

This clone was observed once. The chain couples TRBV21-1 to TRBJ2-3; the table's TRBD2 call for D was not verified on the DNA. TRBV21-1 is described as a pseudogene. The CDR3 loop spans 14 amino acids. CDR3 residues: CASITGMKPDTQYF. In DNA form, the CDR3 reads TGTGCCAGCATAACCGGGATGAAACCAGATACGCAGTATTTT.

CDR3 residues: CASSQDQREQEFF. For the CDR3, the DNA is TGCGCCAGCAGCCAAGATCAGAGGGAGCAAGAGTTCTTC. The chain links TRBV4-1 to TRBJ2-1, with D possibly being TRBD2 (5 bases). The CDR3 extends over 13 amino acids. Germline loops: CDR1 MGHRA, CDR2 YSYEKL. Trimming cost V 0 bases and J 14 bases, with 14 bases left between them.

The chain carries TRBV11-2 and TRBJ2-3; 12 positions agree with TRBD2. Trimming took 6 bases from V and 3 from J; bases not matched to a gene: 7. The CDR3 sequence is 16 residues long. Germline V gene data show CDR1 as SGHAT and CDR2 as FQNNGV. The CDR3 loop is CASSRLAGVLTDTQYF. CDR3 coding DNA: TGTGCCAGCAGTCGACTAGCGGGAGTTCTGACAGATACGCAGTATTTT.

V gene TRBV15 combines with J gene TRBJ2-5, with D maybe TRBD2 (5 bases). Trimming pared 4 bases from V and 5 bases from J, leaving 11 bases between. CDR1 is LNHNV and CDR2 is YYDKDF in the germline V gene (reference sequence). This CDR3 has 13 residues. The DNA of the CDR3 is TGTGCCACCAGCATTCGGACGGGGGAGACCCAGTACTTC. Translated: CATSIRTGETQYF.

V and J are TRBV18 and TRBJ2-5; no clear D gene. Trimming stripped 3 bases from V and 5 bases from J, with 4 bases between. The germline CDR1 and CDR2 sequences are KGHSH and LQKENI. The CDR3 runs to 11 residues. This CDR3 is CASSPAETQYF. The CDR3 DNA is TGTGCCAGCTCACCTGCGGAGACCCAGTACTTC. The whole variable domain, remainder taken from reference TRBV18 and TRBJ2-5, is NAGVMQNPRHLVRRRGQEARLRCSPMKGHSHVYWYRQLPEEGLKFMVYLQKENIIDESGMPKERFSAEFPKEGPSILRIQQVVRGDSAAYFCASSPAETQYFGPGTRLLVL.

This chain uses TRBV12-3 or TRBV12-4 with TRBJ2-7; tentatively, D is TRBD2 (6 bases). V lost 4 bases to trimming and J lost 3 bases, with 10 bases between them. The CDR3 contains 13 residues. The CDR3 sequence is CASSYTSSYEQYF. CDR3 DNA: TGTGCCAGCAGTTACACTAGCAGCTACGAGCAGTACTTC.

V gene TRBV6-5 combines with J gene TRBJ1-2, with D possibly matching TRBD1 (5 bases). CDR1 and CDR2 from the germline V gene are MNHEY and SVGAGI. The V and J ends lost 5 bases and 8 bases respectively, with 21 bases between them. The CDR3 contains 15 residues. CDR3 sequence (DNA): TGTGCCAGCAGTCGGGGGGGATCTCCCCCTGGGGGCTACACCTTC. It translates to CASSRGGSPPGGYTF.

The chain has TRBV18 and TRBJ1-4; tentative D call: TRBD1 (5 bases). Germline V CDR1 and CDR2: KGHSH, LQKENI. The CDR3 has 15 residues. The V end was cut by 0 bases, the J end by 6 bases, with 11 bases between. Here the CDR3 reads CASSPPRRGDEKLFF. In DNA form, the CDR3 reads TGTGCCAGCTCACCACCCAGGCGGGGGGATGAAAAACTGTTTTTT.

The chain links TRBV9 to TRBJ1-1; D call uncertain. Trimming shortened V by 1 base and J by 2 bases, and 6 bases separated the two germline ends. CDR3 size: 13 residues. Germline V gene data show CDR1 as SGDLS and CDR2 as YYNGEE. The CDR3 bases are TGTGCCAGCAGCGTATTGGGCAACACTGAAGCTTTCTTT. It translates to CASSVLGNTEAFF.

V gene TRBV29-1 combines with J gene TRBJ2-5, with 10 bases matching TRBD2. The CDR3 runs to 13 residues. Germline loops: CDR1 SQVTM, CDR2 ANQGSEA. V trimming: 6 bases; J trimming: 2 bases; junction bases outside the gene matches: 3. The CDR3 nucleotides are TGCAGCGTGGAACTAGCGGGGCAAGAGACCCAGTACTTC. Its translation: CSVELAGQETQYF. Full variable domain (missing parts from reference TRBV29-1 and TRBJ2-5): SAVISQKPSRDICQRGTSLTIQCQVDSQVTMMFWYRQQPGQSLTLIATANQGSEATYESGFVIDKFPISRPNLTFSTLTVSNMSPEDSSIYLCSVELAGQETQYFGPGTRLLVL.

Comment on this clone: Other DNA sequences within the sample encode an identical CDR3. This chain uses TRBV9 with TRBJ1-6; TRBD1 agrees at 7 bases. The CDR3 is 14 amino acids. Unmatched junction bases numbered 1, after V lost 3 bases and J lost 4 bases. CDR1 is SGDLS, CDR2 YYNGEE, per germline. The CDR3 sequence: CASSGQGYNSPLHF. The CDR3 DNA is TGTGCCAGCAGCGGACAGGGATATAATTCACCCCTCCACTTT.

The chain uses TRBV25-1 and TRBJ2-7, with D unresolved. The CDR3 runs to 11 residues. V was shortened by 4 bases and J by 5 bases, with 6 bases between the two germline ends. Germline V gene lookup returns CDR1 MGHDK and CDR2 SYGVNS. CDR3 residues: CASSALHEQYF. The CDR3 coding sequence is TGTGCCAGCAGTGCCCTCCACGAGCAGTACTTC.

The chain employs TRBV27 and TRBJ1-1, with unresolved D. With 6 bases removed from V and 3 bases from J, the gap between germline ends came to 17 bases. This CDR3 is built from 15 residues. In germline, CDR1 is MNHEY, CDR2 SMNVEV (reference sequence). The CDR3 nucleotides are TGTGCCAGCAGCCCCCCCGGGGAGTTGGACACTGAAGCTTTCTTT. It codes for CASSPPGELDTEAFF.

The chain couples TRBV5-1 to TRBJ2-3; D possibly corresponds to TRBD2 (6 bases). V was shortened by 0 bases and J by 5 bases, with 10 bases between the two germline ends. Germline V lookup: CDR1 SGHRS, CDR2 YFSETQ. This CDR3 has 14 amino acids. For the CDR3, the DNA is TGCGCCAGCAGCTTGGGTGCGGGGCAAGATACGCAGTATTTT. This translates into CASSLGAGQDTQYF. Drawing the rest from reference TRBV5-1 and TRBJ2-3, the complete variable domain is KAGVTQTPRYLIKTRGQQVTLSCSPISGHRSVSWYQQTPGQGLQFLFEYFSETQRNKGNFPGRFSGRQFSNSRSEMNVSTLELGDSALYLCASSLGAGQDTQYFGPGTRLTVL.

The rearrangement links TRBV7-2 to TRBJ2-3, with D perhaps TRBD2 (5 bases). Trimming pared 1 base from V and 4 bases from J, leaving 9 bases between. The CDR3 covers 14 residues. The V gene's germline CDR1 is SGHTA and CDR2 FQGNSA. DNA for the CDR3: TGTGCCAGCAGCTTAGGTGGGAGATCAGATACGCAGTATTTT. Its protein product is CASSLGGRSDTQYF.

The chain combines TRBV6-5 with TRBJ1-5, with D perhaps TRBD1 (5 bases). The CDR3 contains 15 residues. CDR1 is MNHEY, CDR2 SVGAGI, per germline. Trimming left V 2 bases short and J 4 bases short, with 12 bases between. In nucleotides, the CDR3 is TGTGCCAGCAGTTACGGGAGGGGACCGAATCAGCCCCAGCATTTT. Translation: CASSYGRGPNQPQHF.